This TCR beta chain is drawn from a study of metastatic and nonmetastatic thyroid tumors. Whole-study context: Patients with malignant and benign thyroid disease provided blood and tumor or nodule tissue, whose repertoires were compared.

This clone came up many times. Its antigen remains unidentified. Study-wide points: In blood and tumor, TCR beta diversity was reportedly significantly higher in malignant thyroid tumors than in benign nodules.

CDR3 length: 14 residues. CDR1 is SGHVS, CDR2 FNYEAQ, per germline. Trimming took off 5 bases at V and 3 bases at J, with 10 bases between the two ends. Patients were all untreated before their thyroid surgery. In the source study's methods: The study built a papillary thyroid cancer distant-metastasis classifier from CDR3 differences across clinicopathological groups. With MiXCR, TCRdb called clones anew from the PCR reads. In this record, the V and J calls reflect TCRdb's handling and not the investigators' own analysis. The table includes 30,000 to 40,000 clones, about 15% detected once. The chain couples TRBV7-6 to TRBJ2-2, with D tentatively TRBD2 (7 bases). The sequence came from a male donor with papillary thyroid cancer or a benign thyroid nodule (not recorded which). Some clones in this sample may be carry-over from other donors' samples. The sequencing input was blood. CDR3: CASSRGGDTGELFF. CDR3 DNA: TGTGCCAGCAGCAGGGGGGGTGACACCGGGGAGCTGTTTTTT.